This T cell receptor beta chain was obtained from a study of blood T cells in healthy people across ages. The V and J ends lost 6 bases and 6 bases, in that order; junction bases with no gene match: 9. This CDR3 is 15 amino acids long. The table lists this clonotype with a few counts. Together with a sample-barcoded 5' primer, a J-beta primer mix was included in a second PCR lasting about 6 to 12 cycles. TCRdb fed the 5' RACE reads into MiXCR, producing one record per CDR3 protein. The sample includes about a million distinct CDR3 sequences, around two fifths of them seen just once. The receptor's source is a man aged 18 to 29 in good health. Material for sequencing was blood. The chain uses TRBV12-3 or TRBV12-4 and TRBJ2-1, with 9 bases lining up with TRBD2. The CDR3 here is CASSRPSGVSNEQFF. CDR3 in DNA: TGTGCCAGCAGCCGCCCTAGCGGGGTCTCCAATGAGCAGTTCTTC.